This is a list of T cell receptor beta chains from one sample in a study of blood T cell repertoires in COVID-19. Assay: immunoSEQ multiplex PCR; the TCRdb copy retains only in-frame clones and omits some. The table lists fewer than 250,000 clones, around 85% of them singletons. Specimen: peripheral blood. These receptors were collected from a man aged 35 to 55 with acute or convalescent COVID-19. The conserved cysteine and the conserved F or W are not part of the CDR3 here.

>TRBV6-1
ASSDLGWGTVRYGYT
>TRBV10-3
AISEGGQGANEQF
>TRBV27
ASSPQDRGNYEQY
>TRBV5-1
ASSLPSGDRDEQY
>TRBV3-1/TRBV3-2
ASGLRGGNYGYT
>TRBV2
ASTLTGVQTEAF
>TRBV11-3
ASSLDADRGAGGAF
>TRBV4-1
ASSPRGAGTEAF
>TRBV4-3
ASSPTARGADTQY
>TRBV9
ASSALGGSLNSPLH
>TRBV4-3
ASSQAAGVGYEQY
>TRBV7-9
ASSLGGSGGGQY
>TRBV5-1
ASSWGTSGRYEQY
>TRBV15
ATSRDHYEQY
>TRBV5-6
ASSTRTVNEQF
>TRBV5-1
ASSFSTGNQPQH
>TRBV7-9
ASSLTMGPGGAEAF
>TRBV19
ASSIASSGRAGTDTQY
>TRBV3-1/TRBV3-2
ASSQDARGGSPLH
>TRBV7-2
ASSRGQDEQY
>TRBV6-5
ATPREGSGANVLT
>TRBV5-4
ASRRTGAFYGYT
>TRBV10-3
AISLQGSHSYEQY
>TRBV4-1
ASSQGTSGSWVVGELF
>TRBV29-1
SVSGLGETQY
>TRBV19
ASSRNSGETQY
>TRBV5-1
ASSLGAVSYGYT
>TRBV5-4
ASSQQWTGSRGGELF
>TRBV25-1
ASSPSGKSYNEQF
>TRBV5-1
ASSPGGYNEQF
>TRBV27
ASSPGQGYGNTIY
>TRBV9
ASSSGTTTNEKLF
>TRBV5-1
ASSLGQSSGNTIY
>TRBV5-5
ASSFGRTPSHTQY
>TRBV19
ASSLQGAGAEAF
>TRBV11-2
ASSTSSGRDYEQY
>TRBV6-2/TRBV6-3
ASSYSTGTNVLT
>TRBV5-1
ASSGAQSGGNTIY
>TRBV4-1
ASSQEGTSGTHEQF
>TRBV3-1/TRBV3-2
ASSLRDRNYGYT
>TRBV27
ASSAVGGDTEAF
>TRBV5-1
ASGEAGVGTDTQY
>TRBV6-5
ASSYAPGGQYNEQF
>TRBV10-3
AIRQTGDYEQY
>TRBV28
ASSFSVGQGTQY
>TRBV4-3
ASSQGGRGGEKLF
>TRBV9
ASSPGGLAPRNEQY